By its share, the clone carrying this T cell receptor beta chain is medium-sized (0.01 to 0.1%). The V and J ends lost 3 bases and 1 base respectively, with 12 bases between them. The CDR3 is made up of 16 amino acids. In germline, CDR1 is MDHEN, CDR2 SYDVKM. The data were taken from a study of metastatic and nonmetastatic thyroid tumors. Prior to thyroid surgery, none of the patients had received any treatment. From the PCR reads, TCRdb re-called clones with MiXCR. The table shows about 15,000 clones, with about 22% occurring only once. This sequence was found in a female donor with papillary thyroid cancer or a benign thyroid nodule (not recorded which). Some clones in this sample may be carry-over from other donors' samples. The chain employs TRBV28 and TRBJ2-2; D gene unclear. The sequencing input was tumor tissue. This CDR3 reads CASSFRQVWNTGELFF. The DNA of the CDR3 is TGTGCCAGCAGTTTTAGGCAGGTTTGGAACACCGGGGAGCTGTTTTTT.